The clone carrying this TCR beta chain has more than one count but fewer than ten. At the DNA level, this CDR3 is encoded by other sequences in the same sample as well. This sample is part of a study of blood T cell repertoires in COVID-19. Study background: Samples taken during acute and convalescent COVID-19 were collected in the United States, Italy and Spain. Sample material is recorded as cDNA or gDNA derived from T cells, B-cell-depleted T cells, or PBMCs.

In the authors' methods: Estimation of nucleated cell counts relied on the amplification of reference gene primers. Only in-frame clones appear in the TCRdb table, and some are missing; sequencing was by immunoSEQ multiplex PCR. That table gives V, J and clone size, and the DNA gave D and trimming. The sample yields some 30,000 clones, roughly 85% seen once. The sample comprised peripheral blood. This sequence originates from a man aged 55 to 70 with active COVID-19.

Here the CDR3 reads CASSPLGGDTQYF. CDR3 coding DNA: TGTGCCAGCTCACCCCTGGGGGGAGATACGCAGTATTTT. This chain connects TRBV18 to TRBJ2-3; tentative D call: TRBD2 (6 bases). The V and J ends lost 3 bases and 5 bases respectively, with 9 bases between them. The CDR3 sequence is 13 residues long. Germline CDR1 is KGHSH and CDR2 is LQKENI.